This is a list of T cell receptor beta chains from one sample in a study of cytomegalovirus exposure and HLA in healthy donors. Sequencing used immunoSEQ multiplex PCR; TCRdb keeps in-frame clones, though not all of them. The profile shows about 120,000 clones, over 8.5% of them singletons. The sequenced sample was PBMCs. The receptors were gathered from a woman in her thirties or forties in good health and CMV-seropositive. Each CDR3 is given with its conserved first and last residue. Only some rows state a clone size, as once, few, many or a class for expanded clones.

>TRBV5-4|few|TRBJ1-3|14
CASSLAGIGNTIYF
>TRBV6-6|few|TRBJ2-1|14
CASSYPGGYNEQFF
>TRBV5-1|few|TRBJ1-3|16
CASSLGETLSGNTIYF
>TRBV2|-|TRBJ2-7|16
CASSALQLVGGPEQYF
>TRBV6-6|few|TRBJ1-5|14
CASSPDRGNQPQHF
>TRBV7-2|few|TRBJ1-4|13
CASSFGQNEKLFF
>TRBV6-1|-|TRBJ2-3|15
CASSGTGYWADTQYF
>TRBV30|-|TRBJ1-4|15
CAWSVRGRRNEKLFF
>TRBV27|-|TRBJ1-5|15
CASSRMRPGAQPQHF
>TRBV10-3|-|TRBJ2-3|15
CAIGTSGGAADTQYF
>TRBV6-1|-|TRBJ2-1|11
CASRRDREQFF
>TRBV6-6|-|TRBJ1-5|15
CASSYPTDGNQPQHF
>TRBV7-9|few|TRBJ1-5|12
CASGTGDQPQHF
>TRBV27|few|TRBJ1-5|14
CASSLRRGNQPQHF
>TRBV11-3|few|TRBJ2-3|14
CASSLGGNTDTQYF
>TRBV5-1|-|TRBJ2-2|15
CASSPGELNTGELFF
>TRBV28|-|TRBJ1-1|13
CASSLSGYTEAFF
>TRBV9|-|TRBJ1-3|13
CASSGGGGVTIYF
>TRBV25-1|few|TRBJ2-3|17
CASSAPKNVPKTDTQYF
>TRBV14|many|TRBJ1-1|13
CASSQDLWSAAFF
>TRBV6-5|-|TRBJ2-1|15
CASSIGTSGYNEQFF
>TRBV7-6|few|TRBJ2-5|18
CASSLRYSSTGSKETQYF
>TRBV4-2|few|TRBJ1-1|15
CASSRTGGGGTEAFF
>TRBV10-2|-|TRBJ1-1|14
CAVTGGVVNTEAFF
>TRBV5-1|few|TRBJ1-4|15
CASSWGQGTNEKLFF
>TRBV6-5|few|TRBJ1-2|14
CASSYREGSYGYTF
>TRBV11-2|-|TRBJ2-7|15
CASSSGLAETYEQYF
>TRBV5-1|few|TRBJ1-2|14
CASSSGDRDYGYTF
>TRBV9|-|TRBJ2-1|15
CASSVYLAGSNEQFF
>TRBV5-1|-|TRBJ1-2|15
CASSLGQGDIYGYTF
>TRBV5-1|-|TRBJ2-1|17
CASTPLNTQGARNEQFF
>TRBV5-1|-|TRBJ1-1|15
CASSLSQGAVTEAFF
>TRBV5-1|-|TRBJ1-3|15
CASSLEGSSGNTIYF
>TRBV11-2|-|TRBJ2-3|13
CASSLRGVAGWYF
>TRBV5-1|-|TRBJ2-3|12
CASRTSTDTQYF
>TRBV4-1|-|TRBJ2-1|13
CASSQDRNNEQFF
>TRBV18|-|TRBJ2-3|12
CASSDREDTQYF
>TRBV5-4|few|TRBJ1-1|14
CASSPQGMETEAFF
>TRBV9|few|TRBJ2-2|15
CAGSPGTYGTGELFF
>TRBV4-1|few|TRBJ1-2|14
CASSQDRGRYGYTF
>TRBV11-2|few|TRBJ1-3|14
CASSPEHSGNTIYF
>TRBV5-1|-|TRBJ2-3|15
CASSGGGARGDTQYF
>TRBV28|-|TRBJ2-7|14
CASSLRGPTYEQYF
>TRBV11-2|-|TRBJ2-5|12
CASSWEGRTLNF
>TRBV14|-|TRBJ1-1|13
CASSQQGVTEAFF
>TRBV7-9|-|TRBJ1-5|16
CASSSAGAGADQPQHF
>TRBV6-1|-|TRBJ1-4|15
CASRGVTGAGEKLFF
>TRBV7-2|few|TRBJ2-3|17
CASSFPQGGGVVYTQYF
>TRBV25-1|-|TRBJ2-5|16
CASSEQTGTEVETQYF
>TRBV29-1|few|TRBJ2-1|14
CSVENRPSNNEQFF
>TRBV5-1|-|TRBJ1-1|15
CASSLGQGQGTEAFF